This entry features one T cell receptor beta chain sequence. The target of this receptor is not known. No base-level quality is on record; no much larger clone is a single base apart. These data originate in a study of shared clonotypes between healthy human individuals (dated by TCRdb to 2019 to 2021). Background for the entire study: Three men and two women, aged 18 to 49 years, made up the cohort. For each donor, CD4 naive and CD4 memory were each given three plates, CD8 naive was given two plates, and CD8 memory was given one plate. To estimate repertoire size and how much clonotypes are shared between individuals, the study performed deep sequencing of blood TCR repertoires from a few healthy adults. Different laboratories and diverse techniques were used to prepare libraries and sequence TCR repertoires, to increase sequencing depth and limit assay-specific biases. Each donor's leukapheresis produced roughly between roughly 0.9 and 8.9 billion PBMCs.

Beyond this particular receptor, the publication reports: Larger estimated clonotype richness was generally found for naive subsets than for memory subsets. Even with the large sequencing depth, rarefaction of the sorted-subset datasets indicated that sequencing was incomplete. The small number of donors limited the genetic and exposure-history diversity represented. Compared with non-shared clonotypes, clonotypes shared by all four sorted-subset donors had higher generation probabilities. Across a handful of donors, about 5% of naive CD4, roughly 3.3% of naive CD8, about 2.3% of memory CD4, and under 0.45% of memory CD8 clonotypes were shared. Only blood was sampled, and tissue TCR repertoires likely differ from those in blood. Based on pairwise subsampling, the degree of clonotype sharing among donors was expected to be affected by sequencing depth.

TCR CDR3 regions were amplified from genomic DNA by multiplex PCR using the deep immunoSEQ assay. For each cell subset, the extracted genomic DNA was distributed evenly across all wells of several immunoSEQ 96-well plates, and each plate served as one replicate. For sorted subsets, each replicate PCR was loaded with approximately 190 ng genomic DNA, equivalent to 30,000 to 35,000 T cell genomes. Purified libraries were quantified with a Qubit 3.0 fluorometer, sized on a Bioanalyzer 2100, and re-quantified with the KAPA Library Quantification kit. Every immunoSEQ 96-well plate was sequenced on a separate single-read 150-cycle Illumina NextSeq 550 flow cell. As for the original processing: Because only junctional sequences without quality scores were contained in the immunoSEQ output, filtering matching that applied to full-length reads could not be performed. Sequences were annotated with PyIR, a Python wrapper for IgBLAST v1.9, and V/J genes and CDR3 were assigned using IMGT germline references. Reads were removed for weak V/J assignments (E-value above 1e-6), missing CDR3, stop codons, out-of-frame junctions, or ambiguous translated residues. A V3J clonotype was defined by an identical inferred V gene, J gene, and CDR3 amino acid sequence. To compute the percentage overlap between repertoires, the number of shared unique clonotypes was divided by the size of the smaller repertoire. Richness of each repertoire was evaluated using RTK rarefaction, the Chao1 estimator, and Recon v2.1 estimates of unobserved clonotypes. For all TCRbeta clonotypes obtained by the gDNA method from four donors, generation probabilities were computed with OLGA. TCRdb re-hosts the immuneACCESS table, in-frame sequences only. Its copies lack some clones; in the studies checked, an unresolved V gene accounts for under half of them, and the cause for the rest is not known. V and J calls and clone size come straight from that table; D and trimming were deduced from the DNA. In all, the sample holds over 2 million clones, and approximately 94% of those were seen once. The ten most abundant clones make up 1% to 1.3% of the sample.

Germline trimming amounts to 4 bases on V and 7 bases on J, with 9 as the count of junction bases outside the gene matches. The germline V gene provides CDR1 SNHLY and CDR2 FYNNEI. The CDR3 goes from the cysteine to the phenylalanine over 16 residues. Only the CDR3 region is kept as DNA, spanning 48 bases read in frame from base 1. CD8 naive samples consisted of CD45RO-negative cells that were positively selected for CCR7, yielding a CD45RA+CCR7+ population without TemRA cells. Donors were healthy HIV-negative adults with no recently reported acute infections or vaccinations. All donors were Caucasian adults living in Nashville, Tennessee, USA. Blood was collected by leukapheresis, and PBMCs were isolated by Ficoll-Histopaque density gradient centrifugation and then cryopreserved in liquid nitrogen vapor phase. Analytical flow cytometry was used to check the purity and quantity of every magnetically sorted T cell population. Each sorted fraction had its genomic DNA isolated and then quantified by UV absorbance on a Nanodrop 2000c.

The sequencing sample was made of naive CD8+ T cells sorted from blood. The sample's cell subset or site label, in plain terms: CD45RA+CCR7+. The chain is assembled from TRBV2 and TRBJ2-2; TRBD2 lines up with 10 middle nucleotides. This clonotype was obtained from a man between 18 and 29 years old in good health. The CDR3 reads CASSVPSGRLGGELFF. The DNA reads TGTGCCAGCAGTGTCCCTAGCGGGAGATTGGGCGGGGAGCTGTTTTTT.